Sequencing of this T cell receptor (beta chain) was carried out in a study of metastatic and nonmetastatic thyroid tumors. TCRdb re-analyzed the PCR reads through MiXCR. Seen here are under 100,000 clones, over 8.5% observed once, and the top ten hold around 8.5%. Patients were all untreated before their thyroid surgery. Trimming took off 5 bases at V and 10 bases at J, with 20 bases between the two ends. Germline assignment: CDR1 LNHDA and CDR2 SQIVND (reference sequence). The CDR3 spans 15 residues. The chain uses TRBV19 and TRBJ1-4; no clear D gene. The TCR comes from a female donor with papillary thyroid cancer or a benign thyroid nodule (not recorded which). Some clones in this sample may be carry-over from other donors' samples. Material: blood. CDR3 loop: CASSVTEGVHGKLFF. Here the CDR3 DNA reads TGTGCCAGTAGTGTTACAGAAGGTGTTCACGGAAAACTGTTTTTT.